The rows below give T cell receptor beta chains drawn from one sample of a study of cytomegalovirus exposure and HLA in healthy donors. Measured with immunoSEQ multiplex PCR; TCRdb has only the in-frame clones, and not every one. The sample records about 210,000 clones, about 81% being singletons. Sequencing used PBMCs. These receptors were collected from a man aged 40-49 years in good health and CMV-seropositive. Both conserved end residues are part of each CDR3. A D gene is named only where the DNA matches it firmly. For some rows the clone size is stated as once, few or many, or as a class when expanded; others skip it.

V gene	clone size	D gene	J gene	CDR3 DNA	CDR3 protein
TRBV7-8	-	-	TRBJ2-7	TGTGCCAGCAGCCCGTTTATGGGTAGGGGACTGATCTACGAGCAGTACTTC	CASSPFMGRGLIYEQYF
TRBV7-9	-	TRBD1	TRBJ1-2	TGTGCCAGCAGCTCTCGGGGACAGCCGGAACGCGGCTACACCTTC	CASSSRGQPERGYTF
TRBV7-3	-	-	TRBJ2-2	TGTGCCAGCAGCCCGACAATCACCGGGGAGCTGTTTTTT	CASSPTITGELFF
TRBV4-1	-	-	TRBJ1-2	TGCGCCAGCAGCCGACTCGACGCCTCCTATGGCTACACCTTC	CASSRLDASYGYTF
TRBV2	-	-	TRBJ2-1	TGTGCCAGCAAGCGGACCATCCTCTCCTACAATGAGCAGTTCTTC	CASKRTILSYNEQFF
TRBV9	-	TRBD1	TRBJ1-1	TGTGCCAGCAGCGCCTTGACAGGGGCGGCCACTGAAGCTTTCTTT	CASSALTGAATEAFF
TRBV9	once	TRBD2	TRBJ2-3	TGTGCCAGCAGCATGGGGAGGGGTACTCCCACAGATACGCAGTATTTT	CASSMGRGTPTDTQYF
TRBV5-1	-	-	TRBJ2-3	TGCGCCAGCAGCTGGGGGGAACCAGTCAGCACAGATACGCAGTATTTT	CASSWGEPVSTDTQYF
TRBV6-1	-	TRBD2	TRBJ2-1	TGTGCCAGCAGTGAGGGCCTAGCGGGACTCTACAATGAGCAGTTCTTC	CASSEGLAGLYNEQFF
TRBV6-5	-	-	TRBJ2-1	TGTGCCAGCAGTTACTCCTGGGGACTTCACAATGAGCAGTTCTTC	CASSYSWGLHNEQFF
TRBV15	-	TRBD1	TRBJ2-1	TGTGCCACCAGCAACACCGGGACAGGGATTCAAAATGAGCAGTTCTTC	CATSNTGTGIQNEQFF
TRBV4-2	-	TRBD2	TRBJ2-1	TGTGCCAGCAGCCAAGACGGGACTAGCGGGAGCTACAATGAGCAGTTCTTC	CASSQDGTSGSYNEQFF
TRBV18	-	-	TRBJ2-7	TGTGCCAGCTCACCCGACCAGGGCTACGAGCAGTACTTC	CASSPDQGYEQYF
TRBV30	-	-	TRBJ2-1	TGTGCCTGGGCTCCGACCCTCGGGCGGGTTTACAATGAGCAGTTCTTC	CAWAPTLGRVYNEQFF
TRBV7-2	once	TRBD2	TRBJ2-1	TGTGCCAGCAGCTTAGGCCTAGCGGGCTCCTACAATGAGCAGTTCTTC	CASSLGLAGSYNEQFF
TRBV14	-	-	TRBJ2-5	TGTGCCAGCAGCCAAGATCTAGCGCCTACATCGACCCAGTACTTC	CASSQDLAPTSTQYF
TRBV18	once	-	TRBJ2-2	TGTGCCAGCTCCTCGCAGGGGAACACCGGGGAGCTGTTTTTT	CASSSQGNTGELFF
TRBV7-9	-	TRBD2	TRBJ2-1	TGTGCCAGCAGCCCTAGCGGGAGGGACCTTGTGAATAATGAGCAGTTCTTC	CASSPSGRDLVNNEQFF
TRBV9	-	TRBD2	TRBJ2-1	TGTGCCAGTCAAGCGGGAGGCTTCAATGAGCAGTTCTTC	CASQAGGFNEQFF
TRBV5-1	-	TRBD2	TRBJ2-7	TGCGCCAGCAGCTTGGACGGGACTAGCTCCTACGAGCAGTACTTC	CASSLDGTSSYEQYF
TRBV27	-	TRBD2	TRBJ2-1	TGTGCCAGCAGTTTGACAGCGGGAGGTTTCTACAATGAGCAGTTCTTC	CASSLTAGGFYNEQFF
TRBV5-1	-	-	TRBJ1-5	TGCGCCAGCAGCCAGGGCCCCGGGGAGGAGCCCCAGCATTTT	CASSQGPGEEPQHF
TRBV5-4	-	-	TRBJ1-1	TGTGCCAGCAGCTTCGGGGGAGACACTGAAGCTTTCTTT	CASSFGGDTEAFF
TRBV9	-	TRBD2	TRBJ2-2	TGTGCCAGCAGCGTAGGTTTGGGACTAGGAACCGGGGAGCTGTTTTTT	CASSVGLGLGTGELFF
TRBV29-1	-	-	TRBJ1-1	TGCAGCGTTGAGGGGGGAGAGAACACTGAAGCTTTCTTT	CSVEGGENTEAFF
TRBV5-6	-	-	TRBJ1-3	TGTGCCAGCAGCACCCCAGGTGGAAACACCATATATTTT	CASSTPGGNTIYF
TRBV2	-	-	TRBJ1-2	TGTGCCAGCAGTAGTTCCGGAGCGGGAAATGGCTACACCTTC	CASSSSGAGNGYTF
TRBV6-4	-	-	TRBJ1-2	TGTGCCAGCAGTGTCCAGGGAGGGTATGGCTACACCTTC	CASSVQGGYGYTF
TRBV12-5	-	-	TRBJ2-1	TGTGCTAGTGGTCCTTTGCGGAGCTCCTACAATGAGCAGTTCTTC	CASGPLRSSYNEQFF
TRBV5-1	-	-	TRBJ2-3	TGCGCCAGCAGCATCCGGGACTCCACCACAGATACGCAGTATTTT	CASSIRDSTTDTQYF
TRBV2	-	-	TRBJ1-1	TGTGCCAGCACTCTCCAGGGGAACACTGAAGCTTTCTTT	CASTLQGNTEAFF
TRBV30	-	TRBD2	TRBJ2-1	TGTGCCTGGAACGGGAGGAATGAGCAGTTCTTC	CAWNGRNEQFF
TRBV5-1	once	-	TRBJ2-2	TGCGCCAGCAGCCCCTCCTTCACCGGGGAGCTGTTTTTT	CASSPSFTGELFF
TRBV5-1	few	-	TRBJ2-3	TGCGCCAGCAACCCCCTTGCGGAATCCACCGGGAGCACAGATACGCAGTATTTT	CASNPLAESTGSTDTQYF
TRBV12-5	-	TRBD1	TRBJ1-3	TGTGCTAGTGGTCGGGACAGTGGAAACACCATATATTTT	CASGRDSGNTIYF
TRBV10-3	-	TRBD2	TRBJ2-3	TGTGCCATGACAGCGGGAGCGACAGATACGCAGTATTTT	CAMTAGATDTQYF
TRBV5-1	few	-	TRBJ2-1	TGCGCCAGCAGCTTGGGGACTCTCAATGAGCAGTTCTTC	CASSLGTLNEQFF
TRBV13	-	TRBD2	TRBJ2-1	TGTGCCAGCAGCTTAGCTAGCGGGGACAATGAGCAGTTCTTC	CASSLASGDNEQFF
TRBV4-1	once	TRBD2	TRBJ2-7	TGCGCCAGCTCGGTCACTAGCGGCTCCTACGAGCAGTACTTC	CASSVTSGSYEQYF
TRBV7-9	-	-	TRBJ1-1	TGTGCCAGCAGCCATCTCAGACCGCAGGGAAACACTGAAGCTTTCTTT	CASSHLRPQGNTEAFF
TRBV29-1	-	-	TRBJ2-7	TGCAGCGTTGTGGGGGGGCCAACAGGAATCGAATACTACGAGCAGTACTTC	CSVVGGPTGIEYYEQYF